This TCR beta chain was profiled in a study of shared clonotypes between healthy human individuals. Between the trimmed V and J ends, which lost 3 bases and 0 bases, there was a span of 4 bases. The CDR3 runs 12 residues. CDR1 is SGDLS and CDR2 is YYNGEE in the germline V gene. Findings and limits, study-wide: Apart from blood, nothing was sampled; tissue repertoires likely differ.

Points on this clone: Its antigen is still unknown. A much more abundant neighbour one base away suggests this may be a read error. The sample carries other DNA sequences with the same CDR3.

Sequencing used immunoSEQ multiplex PCR; TCRdb keeps in-frame clones, though not all of them. The sample has 760,000 or so clones; about 96% are singletons. Naive CD8 populations comprised CD45RO-negative cells positively selected for CCR7, excluding terminally differentiated effector memory CD45RA+ cells. The chain recombines TRBV9 with TRBJ2-7, with unresolved D. The receptor comes from a young man in good health. Input material: naive CD8+ T cells sorted from blood. The CDR3 bases are TGTGCCAGCAGCGGGGGCTCCTACGAGCAGTACTTC. Its translation: CASSGGSYEQYF.